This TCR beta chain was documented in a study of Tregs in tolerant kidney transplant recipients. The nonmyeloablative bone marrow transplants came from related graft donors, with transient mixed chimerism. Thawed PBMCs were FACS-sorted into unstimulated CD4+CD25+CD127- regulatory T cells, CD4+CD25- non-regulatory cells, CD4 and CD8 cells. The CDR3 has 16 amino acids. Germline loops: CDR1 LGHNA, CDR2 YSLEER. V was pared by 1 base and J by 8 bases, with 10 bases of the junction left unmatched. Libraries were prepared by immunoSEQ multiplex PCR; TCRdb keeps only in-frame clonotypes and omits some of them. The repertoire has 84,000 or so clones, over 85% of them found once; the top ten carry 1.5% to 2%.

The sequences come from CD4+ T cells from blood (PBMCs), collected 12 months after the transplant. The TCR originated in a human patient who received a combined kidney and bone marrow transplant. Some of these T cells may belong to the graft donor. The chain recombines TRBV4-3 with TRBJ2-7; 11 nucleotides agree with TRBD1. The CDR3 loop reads CASSQALVRTGGQQYF. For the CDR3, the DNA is TGCGCCAGCAGCCAAGCCCTAGTCAGGACAGGGGGCCAGCAGTACTTC.